Reported below is one T cell receptor (beta chain). Its antigen is as yet unknown. Sample-barcoded 5' priming and a J-beta primer mix drove a second PCR of roughly 6 to 12 cycles. Via MiXCR, TCRdb re-called the 5' RACE reads, giving one row per CDR3 protein. Of 750,000 or so distinct CDR3 sequences listed, roughly 25% were seen once; the top ten hold 9.4%. The entry originates in a study of blood T cells in healthy people across ages. The ends lost 4 bases at V and 0 bases at J; junction bases unmatched: 6. The CDR3 sequence is 17 residues long. CDR1 and CDR2 from the germline V gene are ENHRY and SYGVKD. Findings of the study overall: Significant beta diversity loss was already apparent by age around 36, declining roughly linearly.

The data also belong to a second study, concerning T cells of mothers and their children. According to that study: Primer M1S, used in the second PCR, introduced sample barcodes and 2-4 random nucleotides.

The clonotype comes from a boy under 18 in good health. Input material: blood. This rearrangement joins TRBV10-3 to TRBJ2-7, with TRBD2 identical over 13 bases. As DNA, the CDR3 is TGTGCCATCAGTGCCGGGACTAGCGGGGCGAGCTCCTACGAGCAGTACTTC. The encoded protein is CAISAGTSGASSYEQYF.